These T cell receptor beta chains were read from a single sample in a study of CD8+CD57+ T cells in acquired aplastic anemia. TCRdb recomputed calls from the reads with MiXCR, one row per CDR3 protein. There are fewer than 200,000 distinct CDR3 sequences in the sample; 50% to 75% occur only once, and 45% to 55% lies in the top ten. Material for sequencing was sorted CD4+, CD8+, or CD8+CD57+ T cells (not recorded which) from PBMCs. Source of these receptors: a human donor in good health. Both conserved end residues are part of each CDR3. A D gene is named only where the DNA matches it firmly. Clone size is stated in some rows and not others, as once, few, many or a class when expanded.

d_gene: .; j_gene: TRBJ2-3; abundance: .; v_gene: TRBV3-1; CDR3aa: CASSERAGFYTQYF; CDR3nt: TGTGCCAGCAGTGAAAGGGCAGGATTTTATACGCAGTATTTT
d_gene: .; j_gene: TRBJ1-2; abundance: once; v_gene: TRBV29-1; CDR3aa: CSAGGQGPNYGYTF; CDR3nt: TGCAGCGCCGGGGGGCAGGGACCTAACTATGGCTACACCTTC
d_gene: TRBD2; j_gene: TRBJ2-5; abundance: once; v_gene: TRBV20-1; CDR3aa: CSARDRLAGGPGETQYF; CDR3nt: TGCAGTGCTAGAGACCGACTAGCGGGGGGGCCTGGAGAGACCCAGTACTTC
d_gene: TRBD1; j_gene: TRBJ2-7; abundance: .; v_gene: TRBV2; CDR3aa: CASSTSSTGTAEQYF; CDR3nt: TGTGCCAGCAGTACATCCTCGACCGGGACAGCAGAGCAGTACTTC
d_gene: .; j_gene: TRBJ2-7; abundance: many; v_gene: TRBV2; CDR3aa: CASSDSGSGSYEQYF; CDR3nt: TGTGCCAGCAGTGATAGCGGAAGTGGGTCCTACGAGCAGTACTTC
d_gene: .; j_gene: TRBJ1-2; abundance: .; v_gene: TRBV9; CDR3aa: CASSVGGAGCYTF; CDR3nt: TGTGCCAGCAGCGTAGGGGGGGCGGGGTGCTACACCTTC
d_gene: TRBD1; j_gene: TRBJ2-7; abundance: .; v_gene: TRBV5-5; CDR3aa: CASSLRGQITYEQYF; CDR3nt: TGTGCCAGCAGCTTAAGGGGACAGATAACCTACGAGCAGTACTTC
d_gene: .; j_gene: TRBJ2-7; abundance: .; v_gene: TRBV19; CDR3aa: CASSIRRGPYEQYF; CDR3nt: TGTGCCAGTAGTATAAGGCGAGGTCCCTACGAGCAGTACTTC
d_gene: TRBD2; j_gene: TRBJ2-3; abundance: .; v_gene: TRBV7-2; CDR3aa: CASSSQPGLAGRTDTQYF; CDR3nt: TGTGCCAGCAGCTCCCAACCCGGACTAGCGGGACGCACAGATACGCAGTATTTT
d_gene: TRBD2; j_gene: TRBJ2-1; abundance: .; v_gene: TRBV4-1; CDR3aa: CASSQALAGGYNEQFF; CDR3nt: TGCGCCAGCAGCCAAGCTTTGGCGGGAGGTTACAATGAGCAGTTCTTC
d_gene: .; j_gene: TRBJ1-2; abundance: many; v_gene: TRBV29-1; CDR3aa: CSDQGRYSYGYTF; CDR3nt: TGCAGTGATCAAGGGAGGTACTCCTATGGCTACACCTTC
d_gene: .; j_gene: TRBJ2-7; abundance: .; v_gene: TRBV20-1; CDR3aa: CSASQRRENEQYF; CDR3nt: TGCAGTGCTTCTCAACGCCGGGAAAACGAGCAGTACTTC
d_gene: .; j_gene: TRBJ2-2; abundance: .; v_gene: TRBV24-1; CDR3aa: CATSDFSGTGELFF; CDR3nt: TGTGCCACCAGTGATTTTTCGGGAACCGGGGAGCTGTTTTTT
d_gene: TRBD1; j_gene: TRBJ1-6; abundance: .; v_gene: TRBV20-1; CDR3aa: CSALTGLESPLHF; CDR3nt: TGCAGTGCCCTGACAGGGTTGGAATCACCCCTCCACTTT
d_gene: TRBD2; j_gene: TRBJ2-7; abundance: many; v_gene: TRBV19; CDR3aa: CASSPGTNSYEQYF; CDR3nt: TGTGCCAGTAGTCCCGGGACTAACTCCTACGAGCAGTACTTC
d_gene: .; j_gene: TRBJ1-6; abundance: .; v_gene: TRBV10-3; CDR3aa: CAIRAGAWDNSPLHF; CDR3nt: TGTGCCATCAGAGCTGGGGCATGGGATAATTCACCCCTCCACTTT
d_gene: .; j_gene: TRBJ1-2; abundance: .; v_gene: TRBV19; CDR3aa: CASSISQGGGYTF; CDR3nt: TGTGCCAGTAGTATATCACAGGGCGGCGGCTACACCTTC
d_gene: TRBD1; j_gene: TRBJ1-4; abundance: .; v_gene: TRBV11-2; CDR3aa: CASSFSGQGRKEKLFF; CDR3nt: TGTGCCAGCAGCTTTTCTGGACAGGGACGGAAGGAAAAACTGTTTTTT
d_gene: .; j_gene: TRBJ1-2; abundance: many; v_gene: TRBV2; CDR3aa: CASTGTGTYGYTF; CDR3nt: TGTGCCAGCACGGGCACAGGGACATATGGCTACACCTTC
d_gene: .; j_gene: TRBJ2-1; abundance: once; v_gene: TRBV25-1; CDR3aa: CASSLIGSHNEQFF; CDR3nt: TGTGCCAGCAGTCTTATCGGGTCCCACAATGAGCAGTTCTTC
d_gene: .; j_gene: TRBJ2-3; abundance: .; v_gene: TRBV10-3; CDR3aa: CAISETGSTDTQYF; CDR3nt: TGTGCCATCAGTGAGACAGGGAGCACAGATACGCAGTATTTT
d_gene: .; j_gene: TRBJ2-7; abundance: .; v_gene: TRBV2; CDR3aa: CASSEADPTYEQYF; CDR3nt: TGTGCCAGCAGTGAAGCGGATCCGACCTACGAGCAGTACTTC